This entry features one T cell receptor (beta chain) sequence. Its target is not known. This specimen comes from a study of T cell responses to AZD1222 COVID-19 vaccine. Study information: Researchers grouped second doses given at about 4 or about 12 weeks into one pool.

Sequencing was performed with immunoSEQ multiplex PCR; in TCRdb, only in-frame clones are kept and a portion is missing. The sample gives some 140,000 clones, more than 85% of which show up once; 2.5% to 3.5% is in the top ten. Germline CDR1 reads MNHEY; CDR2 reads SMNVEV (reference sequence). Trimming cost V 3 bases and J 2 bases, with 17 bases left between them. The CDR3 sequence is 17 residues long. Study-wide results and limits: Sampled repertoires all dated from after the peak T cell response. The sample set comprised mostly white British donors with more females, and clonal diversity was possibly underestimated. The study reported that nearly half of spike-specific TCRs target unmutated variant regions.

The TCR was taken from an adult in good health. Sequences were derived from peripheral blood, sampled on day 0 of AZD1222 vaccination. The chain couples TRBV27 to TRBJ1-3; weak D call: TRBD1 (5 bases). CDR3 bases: TGTGCCAGCAGTTTGGTCGGGGCCCCTATTGCTGGAAACACCATATATTTT. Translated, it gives CASSLVGAPIAGNTIYF.